The 10 T cell receptor beta chains given below trace back to one sample, sequenced in a study of beta chain features in type 1 diabetes. Expressed TCRB transcripts were sequenced because the isolated RNA had all been reverse transcribed beforehand. The data were produced by immunoSEQ multiplex PCR, yet TCRdb's version contains in-frame clones alone and is incomplete. Found here are 200,000 to 250,000 clones, 9.5% to 13% of them singletons; the top ten hold over 1%. The specimen sequenced was central memory CD4+ T cells from blood. Receptors were obtained from a man between 18 and 35 years old in good health.

There are a few counts of this clone. The chain combines TRBV10-3 with TRBJ1-1; D is perhaps TRBD1 (6 bases). The CDR3 has 15 amino acids. V shed 5 bases and J shed 1 base, with 14 bases lying between them. Germline CDR1 reads ENHRY; CDR2 reads SYGVKD. CDR3 sequence (DNA): TGTGCCATCAGTAAAACAGGGATTAAGAACACTGAAGCTTTCTTT. Protein sequence: CAISKTGIKNTEAFF.

There are a few counts of this clone. The identical CDR3 is also encoded by other nucleotide sequences in the sample. This chain links TRBV6-6 with TRBJ2-3, with no clear D. CDR3 length equals 11 residues. The V gene's germline CDR1 is MNHNY and CDR2 SVGAGI (reference sequence). V lost 6 bases, J lost 5 bases, and 6 bases lay in between. The CDR3 DNA is TGTGCCAGCAGCACGAGAGATACGCAGTATTTT. Protein product: CASSTRDTQYF.

This clone was counted between two and nine times. V gene TRBV19 combines with J gene TRBJ1-5, with 7 bases fitting TRBD1. Germline CDR1 and CDR2: LNHDA and SQIVND (reference sequence). V lost 8 bases to trimming and J lost 3 bases; unmatched junction nucleotides: 7. CDR3 length: 14 residues. The CDR3 protein is CASQGGLLNQPQHF. CDR3 nucleotide sequence: TGTGCCAGTCAGGGGGGACTGCTCAATCAGCCCCAGCATTTT. Complete variable domain (other parts from reference TRBV19 and TRBJ1-5): DGGITQSPKYLFRKEGQNVTLSCEQNLNHDAMYWYRQDPGQGLRLIYYSQIVNDFQKGDIAEGYSVSREKKESFPLTVTSAQKNPTAFYLCASQGGLLNQPQHFGDGTRLSIL.

This clone was observed a handful of times. The chain is built from TRBV29-1 and TRBJ2-1; the D gene is possibly TRBD1 (6 bases). The germline V and J ends were trimmed by 2 bases and 4 bases, with 15 bases remaining between them. The CDR3 length is 15 residues. Germline CDR1 is SQVTM and CDR2 is ANQGSEA. The CDR3 spells CSVELGRGRYNEQFF. In DNA, the CDR3 is TGCAGCGTTGAACTGGGCAGGGGCCGGTACAATGAGCAGTTCTTC.

The chain uses TRBV29-1 and TRBJ2-5; tentative D call: TRBD2 (6 bases). The better agreement between TRBJ2-7 and the DNA end casts doubt on the J call. The CDR3 is made up of 13 amino acids. Germline V gene sequence: CDR1 SQVTM, CDR2 ANQGSEA. CDR3 sequence reads: CSVGKGGNYEQYF. Here the CDR3 DNA reads TGCAGCGTTGGAAAGGGAGGTAACTACGAGCAGTACTTC.

A few counts support this clone. V and J are TRBV6-5 and TRBJ2-4; the match to TRBD1 covers 7 bases. The CDR3 totals 15 residues. V lost 2 bases to trimming and J lost 2 bases; unmatched junction nucleotides: 3. Germline-derived CDR1 and CDR2 are MNHEY and SVGAGI. This chain's CDR3 is CASSYPTGTKNIQYF. CDR3 nucleotide sequence: TGTGCCAGCAGTTACCCGACAGGGACCAAAAACATTCAGTACTTC.

This clone occurred a few times. This chain links TRBV7-3 with TRBJ2-2, with D perhaps matching TRBD1 (6 bases). CDR3 length: 15 amino acids. Between the trimmed V and J ends, which lost 4 bases and 2 bases, there was a span of 11 bases. The germline gives CDR1 SGHTA, CDR2 FQGTGA. CDR3 region: CASSSRDTNTGELFF. Written as DNA, the CDR3 is TGTGCCAGCAGCTCCCGGGACACTAACACCGGGGAGCTGTTTTTT.

This clone was detected only a few times. The chain couples TRBV7-6 to TRBJ2-3; no definite D call. The CDR3 has 11 residues. Trimming left V 7 bases short and J 6 bases short, with 8 bases between. The germline CDR1 and CDR2 sequences are SGHVS and FNYEAQ. CDR3 region: CASTNLDTQYF. Written as DNA, the CDR3 is TGTGCCAGCACGAACCTGGATACGCAGTATTTT.

This clone was found a few times. A much more abundant neighbour one base away suggests this may be a read error. This chain joins TRBV28 and TRBJ2-1, with 11 bases matching TRBD2. J lost 6 bases, V lost 5 bases, and 6 bases had no gene match. Germline loops: CDR1 MDHEN, CDR2 SYDVKM. The CDR3 has 15 residues. The CDR3 region is CASSALAGGSNEQFF. The CDR3 region has the DNA TGTGCCAGCAGTGCTCTAGCGGGAGGAAGCAATGAGCAGTTCTTC.

This clone came up many times. The chain is built from TRBV4-3 and TRBJ2-3; unclear D gene. The CDR3 has 14 residues. Trimming left V 1 base short and J 1 base short, with 6 bases between. The germline CDR1 and CDR2 sequences are LGHNA and YSLEER. CDR3 sequence (DNA): TGCGCCAGCAGCCAAGCGGTTCGCACAGATACGCAGTATTTT. Translated: CASSQAVRTDTQYF.